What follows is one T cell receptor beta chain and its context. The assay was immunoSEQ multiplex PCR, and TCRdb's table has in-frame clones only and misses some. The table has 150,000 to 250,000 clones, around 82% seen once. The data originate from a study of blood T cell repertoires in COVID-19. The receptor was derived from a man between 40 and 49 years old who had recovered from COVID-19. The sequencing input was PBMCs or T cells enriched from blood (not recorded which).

The CDR3 spells CASSRGQNYGYTF. The CDR3, as DNA: TGTGCCAGCAGTCGGGGACAGAACTATGGCTACACCTTC. The rearrangement links TRBV6-5 to TRBJ1-2, with 7 bases that match TRBD1. Trimming cost V 5 bases and J 2 bases; bases outside gene matches: 2. The CDR3 extends over 13 amino acids. The V gene's germline CDR1 is MNHEY and CDR2 SVGAGI.